The 18 T cell receptor beta chains below were found in one sample sequenced in a study of blood T cells in healthy people across ages. Combining a sample-barcoded 5' primer with a J-beta primer mix, a second PCR ran for about 7 to 11 cycles. One entry per CDR3 protein, called by TCRdb with MiXCR from the 5' RACE reads. This sample has under 800,000 distinct CDR3 sequences, with 43% found just once. Source material: blood. Receptor source: a woman aged 55-70 years in good health.

The CDR3 DNA reads as TGCAGTGCCCAAGACACCCTGAACACTGAAGCTTTCTTT. Its protein is CSAQDTLNTEAFF. The chain is built from TRBV20-1 and TRBJ1-1; no reliable D call. CDR1 and CDR2 from the germline V gene are DFQATT and SNEGSKA (reference sequence). CDR3 length: 13 residues. The V gene lost 6 bases and the J gene lost 0 bases, with 11 bases spanning the gap.

This clonotype has only a few counts. This chain joins TRBV30 and TRBJ2-7; 14 bases agree with TRBD2. The germline CDR1 and CDR2 sequences are GTSNPN and SVGIG (reference sequence). The junction had 8 bases not matched to a gene; V was cut back by 1 base and J by 0 bases. CDR3 length: 18 amino acids. This chain's CDR3 is CAWSEGLAGDSSSYEQYF. The CDR3 DNA sequence: TGTGCCTGGAGTGAGGGACTAGCGGGGGACTCAAGCTCCTACGAGCAGTACTTC.

V and J are TRBV5-1 and TRBJ2-4, with D possibly matching TRBD1 (6 bases). Near its end, the DNA agrees better with TRBJ2-7, so the J call may be wrong. CDR3 length: 15 amino acids. The germline V gene has CDR1 SGHRS and CDR2 YFSETQ. CDR3 in DNA: TGCGCCAGCTGGGGCGGCAGGGGAAGGGAAAACGAGCAGTACTTC. As protein: CASWGGRGRENEQYF.

This clonotype was picked up a small number of times. This chain uses TRBV28 with TRBJ2-2; D tentatively fits TRBD1 or TRBD2 (5 bases each). The CDR3 totals 16 residues. V lost 6 bases, J lost 3 bases, and 17 bases lay in between. From germline, CDR1 is MDHEN and CDR2 SYDVKM. This chain's CDR3 is CASRTPAGGDTGELFF. CDR3 nucleotide sequence: TGTGCCAGCAGAACTCCTGCTGGGGGTGACACCGGGGAGCTGTTTTTT.

This clonotype showed up many times. This chain connects TRBV20-1 to TRBJ2-3; TRBD2 matches 8 bases. This CDR3 comprises 15 residues. The V gene's germline CDR1 is DFQATT and CDR2 SNEGSKA (reference sequence). The V segment lost 4 bases and the J segment 1 base; nucleotides outside the gene matches: 7. The CDR3 nucleotides read TGCAGTGCTACCCCCGGGACTAGACGCACAGATACGCAGTATTTT. This gives the protein CSATPGTRRTDTQYF.

This chain uses TRBV11-2 with TRBJ1-2, with D possibly matching TRBD1 (6 bases). Trimming pared 0 bases from V and 1 base from J, leaving 18 bases between. The CDR3 has 18 residues. The germline CDR1 and CDR2 sequences are SGHAT and FQNNGV. The CDR3 DNA follows: TGTGCCAGCAGCTTAGATCAATTGGGGGGCCCTTTTAACTATGGCTACACCTTC. It yields the protein CASSLDQLGGPFNYGYTF.

This clonotype turned up a few times. The chain joins TRBV6-4 to TRBJ2-1, with D hard to call. Per the germline V gene, CDR1 is MRHNA and CDR2 is SNTAGT. The V gene lost 4 bases and the J gene lost 4 bases, with 11 bases spanning the gap. This CDR3 region has 14 residues. CDR3 sequence reads: CASSADPAYNEQFF. CDR3 bases: TGTGCCAGCAGTGCGGACCCTGCATACAATGAGCAGTTCTTC.

This chain links TRBV7-9 with TRBJ2-5; 8 nucleotides line up with TRBD1. Germline values: CDR1 SEHNR, CDR2 FQNEAQ (reference sequence). The V segment lost 5 bases and the J segment 4 bases; nucleotides outside the gene matches: 12. This CDR3 contains 16 residues. The CDR3 nucleotides are TGTGCCAGCAGCGCGCCTCAGGGACAGGAAGCAGAGACCCAGTACTTC. Translating gives CASSAPQGQEAETQYF.

This sequence joins TRBV28 and TRBJ2-7; unclear D gene. Trimming shortened V by 2 bases and J by 7 bases, and 12 bases separated the two germline ends. The germline V gene encodes CDR1 MDHEN and CDR2 SYDVKM. The CDR3 covers 13 residues. The CDR3 nucleotides are TGTGCCAGCAGTTTAGAGGTCGTGGGAGAGCAGTACTTC. This gives the protein CASSLEVVGEQYF.

The V gene is TRBV20-1, the J gene TRBJ2-3; 7 bases are a match to TRBD2. V lost 1 base to trimming and J lost 3 bases; unmatched junction nucleotides: 4. Per the germline V gene, CDR1 is DFQATT and CDR2 is SNEGSKA (reference sequence). The CDR3 totals 14 residues. CDR3 region: CSARGRGVTDTQYF. Here the CDR3 DNA reads TGCAGTGCTAGAGGTCGGGGGGTTACAGATACGCAGTATTTT.

The chain couples TRBV27 to TRBJ1-2, with 7 bases matching TRBD1. The germline CDR1 and CDR2 sequences are MNHEY and SMNVEV (reference sequence). V was pared by 8 bases and J by 4 bases, with 10 bases of the junction left unmatched. The CDR3 sequence is 14 residues long. The CDR3 sequence: CASSRQGGTYGYTF. The CDR3 DNA is TGTGCCAGCTCTAGACAGGGAGGAACCTATGGCTACACCTTC.

About this clonotype itself: This may be a read error, as it is one base from a much larger clone. The genes are TRBV20-1 and TRBJ2-4; tentatively, D is TRBD2 (6 bases). The germline V gene has CDR1 DFQATT and CDR2 SNEGSKA (reference sequence). V was cut by 6 bases and J by 13 bases, with 25 bases left in between. CDR3 length: 14 amino acids. The CDR3 reads CSAPGNGGFNEQYF. For the CDR3, the DNA is TGCAGTGCCCCGGGCAATGGGGGGTTTAATGAGCAGTACTTC.

The V gene is TRBV5-6, the J gene TRBJ1-1; D gene ambiguous. Per germline, CDR1 SGHDT and CDR2 YYEEEE. The CDR3 runs 14 residues. With 4 bases removed from V and 1 base from J, the gap between germline ends came to 11 bases. The CDR3, as DNA: TGTGCCAGCAGCCAGCTATCGGCGAACACTGAAGCTTTCTTT. It specifies CASSQLSANTEAFF.

J is TRBJ1-2 and V is TRBV20-1, with TRBD1 as a possible D gene (6 bases). The germline CDR1 and CDR2 sequences are DFQATT and SNEGSKA (reference sequence). The CDR3 totals 17 residues. V lost 0 bases and J 3 bases, leaving 20 bases between the germline ends. In DNA, the CDR3 is TGCAGTGCTAGAGATCGCTACGGGGGGCGTTTGTACTATGGCTACACCTTC. As protein: CSARDRYGGRLYYGYTF.

V gene TRBV20-1 combines with J gene TRBJ2-1; 11 bases map to TRBD2. TRBJ2-7 matches the DNA end more closely, so the J call is doubtful. Germline V gene data show CDR1 as DFQATT and CDR2 as SNEGSKA (reference sequence). CDR3 length equals 15 residues. CDR3 bases: TGCAGTGCTAGCGGGACTAGCGGAGACTACAATGAGCAGTACTTC. This gives the protein CSASGTSGDYNEQYF.

The J gene is TRBJ2-4, the V gene TRBV6-2 or TRBV6-3, with D perhaps TRBD2 (6 bases). Matching the DNA end better, TRBJ2-7 makes the J call doubtful. CDR1 is MNHEY and CDR2 is SVGEGT in the germline V gene. This CDR3 region has 14 residues. The CDR3 sequence is CASSYLGLSNEQYF. In DNA, the CDR3 is TGTGCCAGCAGTTATTTAGGACTATCGAACGAGCAGTACTTC.

V gene TRBV27 combines with J gene TRBJ2-2, with D possibly being TRBD1 (6 bases). CDR1 MNHEY and CDR2 SMNVEV come from the germline V gene (reference sequence). This CDR3 spans 17 amino acids. Trimming pared 3 bases from V and 4 bases from J, leaving 18 bases between. CDR3 DNA: TGTGCCAGCAGTTTTATGGGGGCTTTACTACCCACCGGGGAGCTGTTTTTT. It translates to CASSFMGALLPTGELFF.

The chain links TRBV6-2 or TRBV6-3 to TRBJ1-5, with D perhaps TRBD1 (5 bases). The V and J ends lost 8 bases and 0 bases respectively, with 20 bases between them. The CDR3 has 17 amino acids. The germline CDR1 and CDR2 sequences are MNHEY and SVGEGT. For the CDR3, the DNA is TGTGCCAGCGCTCCCTTTAGTGGGACGGTTAGCAATCAGCCCCAGCATTTT. It encodes CASAPFSGTVSNQPQHF.